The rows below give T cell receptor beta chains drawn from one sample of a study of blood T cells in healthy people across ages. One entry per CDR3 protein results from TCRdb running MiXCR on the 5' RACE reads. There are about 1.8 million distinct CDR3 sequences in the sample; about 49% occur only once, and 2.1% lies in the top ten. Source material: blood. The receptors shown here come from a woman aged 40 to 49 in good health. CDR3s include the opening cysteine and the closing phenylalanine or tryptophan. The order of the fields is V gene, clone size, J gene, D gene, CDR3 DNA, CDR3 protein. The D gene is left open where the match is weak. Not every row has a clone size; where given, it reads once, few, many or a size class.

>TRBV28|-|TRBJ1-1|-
TGTGCCAGCAGAACCGGGGCCCTGAACACTGAAGCTTTCTTT
CASRTGALNTEAFF
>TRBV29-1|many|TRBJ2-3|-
TGCAGCGTTGGTAGGCGGAGCACAGATACGCAGTATTTT
CSVGRRSTDTQYF
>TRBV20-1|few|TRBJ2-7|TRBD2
TGCAGTGCTAGTCTATTAGCGGGGCCCTACGAGCAGTACTTC
CSASLLAGPYEQYF
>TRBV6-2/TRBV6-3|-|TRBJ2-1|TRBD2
TGTGCCAGCAGAGGGACTAGCTCCTACAATGAGCAGTTCTTC
CASRGTSSYNEQFF
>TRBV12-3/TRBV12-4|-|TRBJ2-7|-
TGTGCCAGCAGTCCAATGGGGGGCCAGTACGAGCAGTACTTC
CASSPMGGQYEQYF
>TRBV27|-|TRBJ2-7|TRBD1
TGTGCCAGCAGTGTAGGACAGGGCAACTACGAGCAGTACTTC
CASSVGQGNYEQYF
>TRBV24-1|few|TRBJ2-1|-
TGTGCCACCATGGGGTCCCCCTACAATGAGCAGTTCTTC
CATMGSPYNEQFF
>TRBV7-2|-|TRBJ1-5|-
TGTGCCAGCAGCTTAAGGGAAGTCGGCAATCAGCCCCAGCATTTT
CASSLREVGNQPQHF
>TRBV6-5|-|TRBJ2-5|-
TGTGCCAGCCGCGGGTGGGGGGCGGAGACCCAGTACTTC
CASRGWGAETQYF
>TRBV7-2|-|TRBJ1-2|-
TGTGCCAGCAGCCCGAGAATTCCAGGGAACTATGGCTACACCTTC
CASSPRIPGNYGYTF
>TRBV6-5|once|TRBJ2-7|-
TGTGCCAGCAGTTACGTGGGGGTGGGCCTGGGGTCTTACGAGCAGTACTTC
CASSYVGVGLGSYEQYF
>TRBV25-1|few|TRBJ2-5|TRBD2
TGTGCCAGCAGTGAAGGGCGGGGGTTTGAGACCCAGTACTTC
CASSEGRGFETQYF
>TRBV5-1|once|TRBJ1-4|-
TGCGCCAGCAGCCCTATGCCGGGGCAGAATGAAAAACTGTTTTTT
CASSPMPGQNEKLFF
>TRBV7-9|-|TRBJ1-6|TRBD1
TGTGCCAGCAGCTCCCATGCGGGGACAGCAAGTAATTCACCCCTCCACTTT
CASSSHAGTASNSPLHF
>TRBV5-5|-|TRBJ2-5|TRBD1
TGTGCCAGCAGCACCCAGGGGGTTGTTGAGACCCAGTACTTC
CASSTQGVVETQYF
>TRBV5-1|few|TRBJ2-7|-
TGCGCCAGCAGCTTGACGGTGGGTTCTCGGGAGCAGTACTTC
CASSLTVGSREQYF
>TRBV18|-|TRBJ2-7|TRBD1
TGTGCCAGCTCACCAGTAACAGGGGGCTCTAACGAGCAGTACTTC
CASSPVTGGSNEQYF
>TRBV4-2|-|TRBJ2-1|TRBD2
TGTGCCAGCAGCCAAGGGACTAGCGGGGGGTGTGAGCAGTTCTTC
CASSQGTSGGCEQFF
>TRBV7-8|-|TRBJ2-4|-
TGTGCCAGCAGCCTGGGACACCACCCGGGGAATGAGCAGTACTTC
CASSLGHHPGNEQYF
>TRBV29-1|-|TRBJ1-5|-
TGCAGCGTTGTCGATGGAGGGGGCAATCAGCCCCAGCATTTT
CSVVDGGGNQPQHF
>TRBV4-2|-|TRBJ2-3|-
TGTGCCGGCAGCCAAGATCGGGAGACGCAGTATTTT
CAGSQDRETQYF
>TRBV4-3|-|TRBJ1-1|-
TGCGCCAGCAGCCCTGGGCTGGGTGACTGGGCCACTGAAGCTTTCTTT
CASSPGLGDWATEAFF
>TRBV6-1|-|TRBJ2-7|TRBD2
TGTGCCAGCAGGGGAGTAGCGGGCGATTCCTACGAGCAGTACTTC
CASRGVAGDSYEQYF
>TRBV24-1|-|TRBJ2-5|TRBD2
TGTGCCACCAGTGGACTAGCGGGGGCCCTCAACCAAGAGACCCAGTACTTC
CATSGLAGALNQETQYF
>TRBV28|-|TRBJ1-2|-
TGTGCCAGCAGTTTTCGTGAGGGGGGCAACTATGGCTACACCTTC
CASSFREGGNYGYTF